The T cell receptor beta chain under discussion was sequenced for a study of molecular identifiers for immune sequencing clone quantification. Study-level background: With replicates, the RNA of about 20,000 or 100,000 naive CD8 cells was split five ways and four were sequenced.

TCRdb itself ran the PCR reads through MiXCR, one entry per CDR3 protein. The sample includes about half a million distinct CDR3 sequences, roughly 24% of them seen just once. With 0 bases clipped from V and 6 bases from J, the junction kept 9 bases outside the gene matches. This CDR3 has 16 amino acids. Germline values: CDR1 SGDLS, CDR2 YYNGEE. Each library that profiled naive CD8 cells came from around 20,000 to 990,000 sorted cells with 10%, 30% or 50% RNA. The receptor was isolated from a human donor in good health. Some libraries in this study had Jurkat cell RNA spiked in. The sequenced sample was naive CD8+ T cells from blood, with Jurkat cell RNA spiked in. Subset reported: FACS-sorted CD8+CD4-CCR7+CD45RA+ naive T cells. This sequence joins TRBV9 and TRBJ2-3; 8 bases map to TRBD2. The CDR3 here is CASSVGRRGVMDTQYF. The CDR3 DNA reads TGTGCCAGCAGCGTAGGGAGGCGGGGGGTCATGGATACGCAGTATTTT.